The 15 T cell receptor beta chains below all came from one sample that was sequenced in a study of shared clonotypes between healthy human individuals. Sequenced by immunoSEQ multiplex PCR; TCRdb stores in-frame clones only, minus some. The sample contains millions of clones, more than 85% of which appear only once. Material: naive CD4+ T cells from PBMCs. Subset meaning: CD45RA+ positively selected. The receptor set was obtained from a man between 18 and 35 years old in good health. Some clones in this sample may be carry-over from other donors' samples.

This clone is a singleton in its sample. The V call is TRBV20-1, the J call TRBJ2-7; TRBD2 is a possible D gene (5 bases). This CDR3 region has 11 residues. CDR1 DFQATT and CDR2 SNEGSKA come from the germline V gene (reference sequence). Trimming removed 6 bases from V and 3 bases from J, with 9 bases in between. CDR3 residues: CSAKEVYEQYF. The CDR3 nucleotides read TGCAGTGCCAAGGAGGTCTACGAGCAGTACTTC.

V usage is TRBV6-5 and J usage is TRBJ1-2; TRBD1 might be the D (5 bases). This CDR3 spans 12 amino acids. V gave up 5 bases and J gave up 8 bases, with 12 bases separating them. Germline values: CDR1 MNHEY, CDR2 SVGAGI. The chain's CDR3 is CASSADSYGYTF. CDR3 sequence (DNA): TGTGCCAGCAGTGCCGACAGTTACGGCTACACCTTC.

CDR3 nucleotides: TGTGCCACCACAGGGTTCGGGGAGCTGTTTTTT. Protein sequence: CATTGFGELFF. The chain employs TRBV2 and TRBJ2-2; D perhaps matches TRBD1 (6 bases). This CDR3 spans 11 amino acids. Germline CDR1 and CDR2: SNHLY and FYNNEI. V lost 10 bases, J lost 7 bases, and 10 bases lay in between.

V and J are TRBV6-1 and TRBJ1-2; TRBD1 matches 7 bases. V dropped 3 bases and J dropped 4; count of bases not matched to a gene: 2. Germline CDR1 reads MNHNS; CDR2 reads SASEGT. The CDR3 consists of 13 residues. CDR3 DNA: TGTGCCAGCAGTGAGACAGGGATCTATGGCTACACCTTC. As protein: CASSETGIYGYTF.

As to this clone: The sample carries other DNA sequences with the same CDR3. This chain joins TRBV18 and TRBJ1-5, with no clear D. The germline V and J ends were trimmed by 5 bases and 0 bases, with 8 bases remaining between them. In germline, CDR1 is KGHSH, CDR2 LQKENI. There are 14 residues in the CDR3. The CDR3 spells CASSATDSNQPQHF. For the CDR3, the DNA is TGTGCCAGCTCAGCAACGGATAGCAATCAGCCCCAGCATTTT.

Concerning this clone: Other DNA sequences in the sample encode the same CDR3. CDR3 coding DNA: TGTGCCACCAGCAGAGATAGACTAGCGGGAGATACGCAGTATTTT. Translated, it gives CATSRDRLAGDTQYF. The chain links TRBV15 to TRBJ2-3, with 10 positions matching TRBD2. The CDR3 runs 15 residues. Germline assignment: CDR1 LNHNV and CDR2 YYDKDF (reference sequence). V shed 0 bases, J shed 5 bases, and the junction held 2 bases outside the gene matches.

The V gene is TRBV19, the J gene TRBJ2-5; possible D gene TRBD2, 6 bases. The CDR3 length is 12 residues. Trimming shortened V by 7 bases and J by 9 bases, and 15 bases separated the two germline ends. Germline V gives CDR1 LNHDA, CDR2 SQIVND (reference sequence). The CDR3 sequence: CASNTGRGAQYF. The DNA for the CDR3 is TGTGCCAGTAATACCGGGAGAGGGGCCCAGTACTTC.

The chain has TRBV19 and TRBJ2-1, with TRBD2 identical over 10 bases. The V gene end was trimmed by 0 bases and the J gene end by 0 bases; junction bases not matched to a gene: 5. The germline gives CDR1 LNHDA, CDR2 SQIVND (reference sequence). The CDR3 contains 18 residues. The CDR3, as DNA: TGTGCCAGTAGTATAGATTTCGGACTAGCGGCCTCCTACAATGAGCAGTTCTTC. Translated, it gives CASSIDFGLAASYNEQFF.

The chain is built from TRBV4-1 and TRBJ1-1; 10 bases agree with TRBD1. V trimming: 2 bases; J trimming: 4 bases; junction bases outside the gene matches: 4. This CDR3 has 15 residues. Germline V gene lookup returns CDR1 MGHRA and CDR2 YSYEKL. This CDR3 reads CASSQPGQGVTEAFF. As DNA, the CDR3 is TGCGCCAGCAGCCAACCTGGACAGGGGGTCACTGAAGCTTTCTTT.

The CDR3 nucleotides read TGCGCCAGCAGCTTGAGACGACCGGGACAGGGGAAGAACGAGCAGTACTTC. This translates into CASSLRRPGQGKNEQYF. This chain uses TRBV5-1 with TRBJ2-7, with 10 bases that match TRBD1. The CDR3 totals 17 residues. V lost 1 base, J lost 5 bases, and 12 bases stayed unmatched. Germline CDR1 is SGHRS and CDR2 is YFSETQ.

This chain connects TRBV5-1 to TRBJ1-1, with D hard to call. CDR3 size: 13 residues. V was clipped by 1 base and J by 7 bases, with 11 bases between them. In germline, CDR1 is SGHRS, CDR2 YFSETQ. CDR3 sequence: CASSLNGPFEAFF. DNA for the CDR3: TGCGCCAGCAGCTTGAATGGCCCCTTTGAAGCTTTCTTT.

The CDR3 loop is CASSPRQVDEQYF. CDR3 sequence (DNA): TGTGCCAGCTCACCTCGGCAGGTGGACGAGCAGTACTTC. The chain employs TRBV18 and TRBJ2-7; D is unclear. Germline assignment: CDR1 KGHSH and CDR2 LQKENI. This CDR3 has 13 residues. Trimming pared 3 bases from V and 5 bases from J, leaving 11 bases between.

This chain links TRBV19 with TRBJ2-5, with a tentative D call TRBD2 (6 bases). The CDR3 sequence is 19 residues long. Germline-derived CDR1 and CDR2 are LNHDA and SQIVND (reference sequence). V dropped 1 base and J dropped 5 bases, with 26 bases sitting between them. The CDR3 bases are TGTGCCAGTAGTATAGGAGCCCGACCAGGGTCCGGGAGAGGGGAGACCCAGTACTTC. Translating gives CASSIGARPGSGRGETQYF. The full variable domain, in which reference TRBV19 and TRBJ2-5 provide the parts outside the CDR3, is DGGITQSPKYLFRKEGQNVTLSCEQNLNHDAMYWYRQDPGQGLRLIYYSQIVNDFQKGDIAEGYSVSREKKESFPLTVTSAQKNPTAFYLCASSIGARPGSGRGETQYFGPGTRLLVL.

A single count supports this clone. In nucleotides, the CDR3 is TGTGCCAGCAGCCCCGGACTAGCGGGAGGACTCTACGAGCAGTACTTC. Protein: CASSPGLAGGLYEQYF. This chain connects TRBV9 to TRBJ2-7; 14 bases are a match to TRBD2. CDR3 size: 16 residues. The junction had 6 bases not matched to a gene; V was cut back by 4 bases and J by 3 bases. The germline V gene encodes CDR1 SGDLS and CDR2 YYNGEE. Full variable domain (remainder filled in from reference TRBV9 and TRBJ2-7): DSGVTQTPKHLITATGQRVTLRCSPRSGDLSVYWYQQSLDQGLQFLIQYYNGEERAKGNILERFSAQQFPDLHSELNLSSLELGDSALYFCASSPGLAGGLYEQYFGPGTRLTVT.

The chain uses TRBV2 and TRBJ1-5; no definite D call. CDR1 SNHLY and CDR2 FYNNEI come from the germline V gene. The CDR3 length is 14 residues. V lost 8 bases and J 0 bases, leaving 11 bases between the germline ends. The CDR3 sequence: CASGSEGSNQPQHF. As DNA, the CDR3 is TGTGCCAGCGGGAGTGAGGGTAGCAATCAGCCCCAGCATTTT.